These 15 T cell receptor beta chains were all obtained from the same sample, sequenced in a study of blood T cell repertoires in COVID-19 (dated by TCRdb to the early 2020s). The library relied on the immunoSEQ multiplex PCR assay. TCRdb limited this immuneACCESS table to in-frame rearrangements with V and J called. A share of clones is missing; checked studies link under half to unresolved V genes, and the rest is unexplained. Present in this sample are 200,000 to 250,000 clones, roughly 90% of which were seen just once. Around 2.9% of the sample is taken by the ten largest. Sequenced sample: peripheral blood. All receptors derive from an older woman with acute or convalescent COVID-19.

The V gene is TRBV3-1 (or the pseudogene TRBV3-2), the J gene TRBJ2-5; TRBD2 aligns across 12 bases. The CDR3 is 16 residues long. Germline assignment: CDR1 LGHDT and CDR2 YNNKEL (reference sequence). Unmatched junction bases numbered 4, after V lost 4 bases and J lost 1 base. CDR3 loop: CASSLRLAGVQETQYF. The DNA for the CDR3 is TGTGCCAGCAGCCTCAGACTAGCGGGGGTCCAAGAGACCCAGTACTTC.

The rearrangement links TRBV6-5 to TRBJ2-3; 8 nucleotides line up with TRBD2. Germline lookup yields CDR1 MNHEY and CDR2 SVGAGI. The CDR3 contains 15 residues. The V gene end was trimmed by 6 bases and the J gene end by 6 bases; junction bases not matched to a gene: 11. The CDR3 loop is CASRKSLAGRDTQYF. As DNA, the CDR3 is TGTGCCAGCAGGAAGAGTTTAGCGGGAAGGGATACGCAGTATTTT.

The chain is built from TRBV27 and TRBJ2-1; 8 bases are shared with TRBD2. The germline gives CDR1 MNHEY, CDR2 SMNVEV (reference sequence). The CDR3 extends over 14 amino acids. J was trimmed by 2 bases and V by 6 bases; bases with no gene match: 3. The CDR3 bases are TGTGCCAGCAGCGAGGGACTAGCCTACAATGAGCAGTTCTTC. It is translated as CASSEGLAYNEQFF.

The J gene is TRBJ2-2, the V gene TRBV5-4; 8 nucleotides agree with TRBD2. CDR1 and CDR2 (germline): SGHNT, YYREEE (reference sequence). V dropped 0 bases and J dropped 7; count of bases not matched to a gene: 5. This CDR3 is built from 15 residues. The chain's CDR3 is CASSLAGGRIGELFF. For the CDR3, the DNA is TGTGCCAGCAGCTTGGCGGGGGGGCGTATCGGGGAGCTGTTTTTT.

The chain carries TRBV7-2 and TRBJ2-7; 8 bases match TRBD2. V lost 6 bases to trimming and J lost 4 bases; unmatched junction nucleotides: 8. This CDR3 has 14 residues. The germline V gene has CDR1 SGHTA and CDR2 FQGNSA. The CDR3 spells CASSVAGGDYEQYF. The CDR3 DNA reads TGTGCCAGCAGTGTAGCCGGGGGGGATTACGAGCAGTACTTC.

This chain's CDR3 is CASSARDRDYTGELFF. The CDR3 DNA reads as TGTGCCAGCTCAGCCCGGGACAGGGATTACACCGGGGAGCTGTTTTTT. This rearrangement joins TRBV18 to TRBJ2-2; 9 positions match TRBD1. The V gene's germline CDR1 is KGHSH and CDR2 LQKENI. CDR3 length equals 16 residues. V lost 5 bases and J lost 3; bases outside the gene matches: 7.

The chain joins TRBV9 to TRBJ1-6; TRBD1 matches 10 bases. The germline V gene has CDR1 SGDLS and CDR2 YYNGEE. This CDR3 has 14 residues. Trimming cost V 6 bases and J 8 bases; bases outside gene matches: 5. As DNA, the CDR3 is TGTGCCAGCAATGCCGGGACAGGGGATTCACCCCTCCACTTT. Translating it yields CASNAGTGDSPLHF. The full variable domain, its missing parts supplied by reference TRBV9 and TRBJ1-6, is DSGVTQTPKHLITATGQRVTLRCSPRSGDLSVYWYQQSLDQGLQFLIQYYNGEERAKGNILERFSAQQFPDLHSELNLSSLELGDSALYFCASNAGTGDSPLHFGNGTRLTVT.

The chain couples TRBV27 to TRBJ1-1, with a tentative D call TRBD1 (6 bases). From germline, CDR1 is MNHEY and CDR2 SMNVEV (reference sequence). This CDR3 spans 17 amino acids. Trimming pared 4 bases from V and 4 bases from J, leaving 22 bases between. The CDR3 DNA is TGTGCCAGCAGTTCCCCGTTTGGGGGCGCGAGGTCCACTGAAGCTTTCTTT. Translated, it gives CASSSPFGGARSTEAFF.

As DNA, the CDR3 is TGCGCCAGCAGCTTGGCGATAGGGAGTGGGGCCAACGTCCTGACTTTC. It codes for CASSLAIGSGANVLTF. V gene TRBV5-1 combines with J gene TRBJ2-6, with D maybe TRBD2 (5 bases). The CDR3 has 16 amino acids. Trimming took 0 bases from V and 3 from J, leaving 10 bases between them. Germline assignment: CDR1 SGHRS and CDR2 YFSETQ.

The rearrangement uses TRBV7-9 and TRBJ2-1; TRBD2 aligns across 10 bases. The CDR3 length is 17 residues. The V and J ends lost 3 bases and 12 bases, in that order; junction bases with no gene match: 17. Per the germline V gene, CDR1 is SEHNR and CDR2 is FQNEAQ (reference sequence). The CDR3 loop reads CASSFTPSASGRVGQFF. Here the CDR3 DNA reads TGTGCCAGCAGCTTTACACCGTCGGCTAGCGGGAGAGTTGGGCAGTTCTTC.

The V gene is TRBV10-3, the J gene TRBJ2-4; the D gene is possibly TRBD2 (5 bases). The CDR3 length is 16 residues. Deletions cut 3 bases from V and 3 bases from J, with 15 bases between. Germline-derived CDR1 and CDR2 are ENHRY and SYGVKD. The CDR3 DNA reads TGTGCCATCAGTGATGACGGGAAGCGTGACAAAAACATTCAGTACTTC. Protein product: CAISDDGKRDKNIQYF.

The V call is TRBV30, the J call TRBJ1-2, with D perhaps matching TRBD1 (6 bases). Germline CDR1 reads GTSNPN; CDR2 reads SVGIG (reference sequence). The CDR3 extends over 13 amino acids. V was pared by 0 bases and J by 5 bases, with 10 bases between. CDR3 sequence: CAWSVGGVYGYTF. Written as DNA, the CDR3 is TGTGCCTGGAGTGTAGGGGGGGTGTATGGCTACACCTTC. The full variable domain, rest sourced from reference TRBV30 and TRBJ1-2, is SQTIHQWPATLVQPVGSPLSLECTVEGTSNPNLYWYRQAAGRGLQLLFYSVGIGQISSEVPQNLSASRPQDRQFILSSKKLLLSDSGFYLCAWSVGGVYGYTFGSGTRLTVV.

This chain joins TRBV2 and TRBJ1-2, with TRBD1 matching over 10 bases. The V segment lost 6 bases and the J segment 0 bases; nucleotides outside the gene matches: 4. CDR1 is SNHLY and CDR2 is FYNNEI in the germline V gene. The CDR3 runs 15 residues. The CDR3 DNA reads as TGTGCCAGCAGGGACAGGGGGGGAGCTAACTATGGCTACACCTTC. It specifies CASRDRGGANYGYTF.

The CDR3 DNA is TGCGCCAGCAGCCAACGACAGTATGGCAGGGACTCTGGAAACACCATATATTTT. As protein: CASSQRQYGRDSGNTIYF. The rearrangement uses TRBV4-3 and TRBJ1-3; D perhaps matches TRBD1 (5 bases). V was pared by 2 bases and J by 0 bases, with 17 bases between. The CDR3 length is 18 residues. CDR1 and CDR2 (germline): LGHNA, YSLEER.

This clone was counted only a few times. The chain joins TRBV30 to TRBJ2-3; no clear D. V lost 0 bases and J 1 base, leaving 5 bases between the germline ends. Germline CDR1 reads GTSNPN; CDR2 reads SVGIG (reference sequence). The CDR3 has 13 residues. CDR3 nucleotides: TGTGCCTGGAGTGTACTCGGCACAGATACGCAGTATTTT. This encodes CAWSVLGTDTQYF. Looking up the rest from reference TRBV30 and TRBJ2-3 gives the full variable domain: SQTIHQWPATLVQPVGSPLSLECTVEGTSNPNLYWYRQAAGRGLQLLFYSVGIGQISSEVPQNLSASRPQDRQFILSSKKLLLSDSGFYLCAWSVLGTDTQYFGPGTRLTVL.